Shown below are 15 T cell receptor beta chains from a single sample sequenced in a study of beta chain features in type 1 diabetes. All of the isolated RNA was reverse transcribed, so expressed TCRB transcripts were sequenced. Produced via immunoSEQ multiplex PCR; TCRdb's table is partial and in-frame only. The sample holds about 39,000 clones, over 45% seen once. The specimen sequenced was central memory CD4+ T cells from blood. Source of these receptors: a woman between 18 and 29 years old in good health.

V is TRBV5-6 and J is TRBJ1-1, with a possible D match to TRBD1 (5 bases). The CDR3 totals 15 residues. Germline CDR1 reads SGHDT; CDR2 reads YYEEEE. The germline V and J ends were trimmed by 2 bases and 4 bases, with 15 bases remaining between them. For the CDR3, the DNA is TGTGCCAGCAGCTTAGACTCCGGTAGGGGCACTGAAGCTTTCTTT. It is translated as CASSLDSGRGTEAFF.

This clone came up a few times. The genes are TRBV30 and TRBJ1-5; D remains unclear. CDR3 size: 12 residues. Germline values: CDR1 GTSNPN, CDR2 SVGIG (reference sequence). V shed 4 bases and J shed 6 bases, with 10 bases lying between them. The CDR3 DNA follows: TGTGCCTGGAATGGCGGTGGTCAGCCCCAGCATTTT. Residues: CAWNGGGQPQHF.

V gene TRBV7-2 combines with J gene TRBJ1-6, with 9 bases matching TRBD1. The J segment lost 10 bases and the V segment lost 2 bases, leaving 9 bases of the junction unmatched. CDR1 is SGHTA, CDR2 FQGNSA, per germline. This CDR3 contains 16 residues. Written as DNA, the CDR3 is TGTGCCAGCAGCTTAAAAGCGGGACAGGGCGGATCACCCCTCCACTTT. Encoded protein: CASSLKAGQGGSPLHF.

This clone was picked up a small number of times. The chain joins TRBV7-2 to TRBJ2-3, with 7 bases aligning to TRBD1. J was trimmed by 6 bases and V by 4 bases; bases with no gene match: 4. The CDR3 has 13 amino acids. CDR1 SGHTA and CDR2 FQGNSA come from the germline V gene. The CDR3: CASSSQGDDTQYF. CDR3 DNA sequence: TGTGCCAGCAGCTCCCAGGGGGACGATACGCAGTATTTT.

The chain recombines TRBV9 with TRBJ1-1; 8 bases agree with TRBD1. J gave up 4 bases and V 2 bases, and 7 bases lay outside the gene matches. Germline V gives CDR1 SGDLS, CDR2 YYNGEE. The CDR3 runs to 15 residues. The CDR3 reads CASSVVHRGTTEAFF. The CDR3 bases are TGTGCCAGCAGCGTCGTTCACAGGGGGACCACTGAAGCTTTCTTT.

V usage is TRBV5-6 and J usage is TRBJ2-7; D gene uncertain. V shed 4 bases and J shed 0 bases, with 5 bases lying between them. The CDR3 loop spans 12 amino acids. The germline CDR1 and CDR2 sequences are SGHDT and YYEEEE. CDR3 bases: TGTGCCAGCAGCCTGAGCTCCTACGAGCAGTACTTC. It codes for CASSLSSYEQYF.

V and J are TRBV5-1 and TRBJ2-7, with a tentative D call TRBD1 (6 bases). The CDR3 totals 13 residues. Trimming cost V 3 bases and J 5 bases, with 12 bases left between them. Germline V lookup: CDR1 SGHRS, CDR2 YFSETQ. The CDR3 here is CASSSTGSDEQYF. CDR3 coding DNA: TGCGCCAGCAGCTCCACAGGGTCGGACGAGCAGTACTTC.

The rearrangement uses TRBV5-4 and TRBJ2-5; TRBD1 might be the D (6 bases). The CDR3 covers 13 residues. The V gene lost 2 bases and the J gene lost 5 bases, with 10 bases spanning the gap. Germline CDR1 reads SGHNT; CDR2 reads YYREEE (reference sequence). The CDR3 DNA reads TGTGCCAGCAGCTTCTCCAGGGGTGAGACCCAGTACTTC. It is translated as CASSFSRGETQYF.

The chain employs TRBV10-2 and TRBJ2-3; 12 bases align to TRBD2. The germline CDR1 and CDR2 sequences are WSHSY and SAAADI. V lost 6 bases, J lost 4 bases, and 8 bases stayed unmatched. The CDR3 has 16 residues. The chain's CDR3 is CASRGGSSGRADTQYF. The CDR3, as DNA: TGCGCCAGCAGAGGGGGATCTAGCGGGAGGGCAGATACGCAGTATTTT.

The rearrangement joins TRBV29-1 to TRBJ1-1; 8 bases fit TRBD1. This CDR3 region has 14 residues. The J segment lost 5 bases and the V segment lost 5 bases, leaving 10 bases of the junction unmatched. The germline gives CDR1 SQVTM, CDR2 ANQGSEA. This chain's CDR3 is CSVTEHRGATEAFF. CDR3 sequence (DNA): TGCAGCGTTACGGAGCACAGGGGGGCGACTGAAGCTTTCTTT.

This clone showed up just a few times. The chain has TRBV19 and TRBJ1-2; 8 bases match TRBD1. J was trimmed by 4 bases and V by 4 bases; bases with no gene match: 8. Looked up from germline, CDR1 is LNHDA and CDR2 is SQIVND (reference sequence). This CDR3 region has 15 residues. The CDR3 nucleotides read TGTGCCAGTAGTACGGACAGGGCCCCATCCTATGGCTACACCTTC. Encoded protein: CASSTDRAPSYGYTF.

A few counts support this clone. The V and J genes are TRBV28 and TRBJ1-1; 9 bases match TRBD1. The CDR3 covers 15 residues. CDR1 is MDHEN and CDR2 is SYDVKM in the germline V gene. Germline trimming cut 7 bases from V and 1 base from J; bases unmatched to any gene: 7. The CDR3 DNA reads TGTGCCAGCAATACACAGGGGGCCCCGAACACTGAAGCTTTCTTT. Encoded protein: CASNTQGAPNTEAFF.

This clone was observed a handful of times. The chain combines TRBV27 with TRBJ1-6; D remains unclear. The germline V gene has CDR1 MNHEY and CDR2 SMNVEV (reference sequence). The CDR3 runs to 14 residues. Trimming pared 1 base from V and 7 bases from J, leaving 8 bases between. CDR3: CASSLWRLNSPLHF. CDR3 DNA sequence: TGTGCCAGCAGTTTATGGAGGCTCAATTCACCCCTCCACTTT.

The V and J genes are TRBV5-1 and TRBJ2-1, with TRBD2 identical over 8 bases. The V gene's germline CDR1 is SGHRS and CDR2 YFSETQ. V lost 9 bases to trimming and J lost 6 bases; unmatched junction nucleotides: 14. There are 15 residues in the CDR3. CDR3 in DNA: TGCGCCACCAGAGATGACACTAGCGGTAGCAATGAGCAGTTCTTC. Translated: CATRDDTSGSNEQFF.

This chain links TRBV9 with TRBJ1-3; D might be TRBD1 (5 bases). There are 15 residues in the CDR3. Germline CDR1 reads SGDLS; CDR2 reads YYNGEE. Trimming shortened V by 2 bases and J by 2 bases, and 11 bases separated the two germline ends. The CDR3 region is CASSVTQGTGNTIYF. For the CDR3, the DNA is TGTGCCAGCAGCGTGACGCAGGGAACTGGAAACACCATATATTTT.